This T cell receptor (beta chain) was identified during a study of blood T cell repertoires in COVID-19. Turning to the study itself: Whether acute or convalescent, the COVID-19 samples came from the United States, Italy and Spain. T cells, B-cell-depleted T cells, or PBMCs provided the cDNA or gDNA that served as material.

V dropped 4 bases and J dropped 4 bases, with 10 bases sitting between them. The germline V gene has CDR1 LNHDA and CDR2 SQIVND (reference sequence). This CDR3 spans 14 amino acids. Original processing methods: Amplification of reference gene primers was used by the study to estimate nucleated cell counts. Sequencing used immunoSEQ multiplex PCR; TCRdb keeps in-frame clones, though not all of them. V and J calls and clone size are given by that table; D and trimming were obtained from the DNA. The data contain about 210,000 clones, about four fifths of them singletons. Source material: peripheral blood. The chain recombines TRBV19 with TRBJ1-4, with a tentative D call TRBD1 (6 bases). This receptor was obtained from a man aged 45 to 65 with active or convalescent COVID-19. CDR3 residues: CASSNGGVNEKLFF. DNA for the CDR3: TGTGCCAGTAGTAATGGGGGCGTTAATGAAAAACTGTTTTTT. The whole variable domain, remainder taken from reference TRBV19 and TRBJ1-4, is DGGITQSPKYLFRKEGQNVTLSCEQNLNHDAMYWYRQDPGQGLRLIYYSQIVNDFQKGDIAEGYSVSREKKESFPLTVTSAQKNPTAFYLCASSNGGVNEKLFFGSGTQLSVL.